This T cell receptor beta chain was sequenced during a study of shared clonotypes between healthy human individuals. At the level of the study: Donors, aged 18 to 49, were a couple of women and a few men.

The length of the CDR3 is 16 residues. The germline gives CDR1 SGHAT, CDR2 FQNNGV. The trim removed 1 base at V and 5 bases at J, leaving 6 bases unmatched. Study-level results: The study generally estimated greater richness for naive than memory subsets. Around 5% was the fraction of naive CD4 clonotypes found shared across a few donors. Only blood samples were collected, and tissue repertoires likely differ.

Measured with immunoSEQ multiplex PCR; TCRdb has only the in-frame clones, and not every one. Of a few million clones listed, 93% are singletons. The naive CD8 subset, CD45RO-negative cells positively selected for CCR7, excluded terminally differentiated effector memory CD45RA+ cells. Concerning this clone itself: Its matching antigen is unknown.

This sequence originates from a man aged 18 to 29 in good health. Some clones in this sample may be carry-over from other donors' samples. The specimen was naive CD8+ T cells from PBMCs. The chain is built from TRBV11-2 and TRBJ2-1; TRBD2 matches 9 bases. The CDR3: CASSLVGPSGNNEQFF. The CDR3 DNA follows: TGTGCCAGCAGCTTAGTAGGGCCTAGCGGGAACAATGAGCAGTTCTTC.